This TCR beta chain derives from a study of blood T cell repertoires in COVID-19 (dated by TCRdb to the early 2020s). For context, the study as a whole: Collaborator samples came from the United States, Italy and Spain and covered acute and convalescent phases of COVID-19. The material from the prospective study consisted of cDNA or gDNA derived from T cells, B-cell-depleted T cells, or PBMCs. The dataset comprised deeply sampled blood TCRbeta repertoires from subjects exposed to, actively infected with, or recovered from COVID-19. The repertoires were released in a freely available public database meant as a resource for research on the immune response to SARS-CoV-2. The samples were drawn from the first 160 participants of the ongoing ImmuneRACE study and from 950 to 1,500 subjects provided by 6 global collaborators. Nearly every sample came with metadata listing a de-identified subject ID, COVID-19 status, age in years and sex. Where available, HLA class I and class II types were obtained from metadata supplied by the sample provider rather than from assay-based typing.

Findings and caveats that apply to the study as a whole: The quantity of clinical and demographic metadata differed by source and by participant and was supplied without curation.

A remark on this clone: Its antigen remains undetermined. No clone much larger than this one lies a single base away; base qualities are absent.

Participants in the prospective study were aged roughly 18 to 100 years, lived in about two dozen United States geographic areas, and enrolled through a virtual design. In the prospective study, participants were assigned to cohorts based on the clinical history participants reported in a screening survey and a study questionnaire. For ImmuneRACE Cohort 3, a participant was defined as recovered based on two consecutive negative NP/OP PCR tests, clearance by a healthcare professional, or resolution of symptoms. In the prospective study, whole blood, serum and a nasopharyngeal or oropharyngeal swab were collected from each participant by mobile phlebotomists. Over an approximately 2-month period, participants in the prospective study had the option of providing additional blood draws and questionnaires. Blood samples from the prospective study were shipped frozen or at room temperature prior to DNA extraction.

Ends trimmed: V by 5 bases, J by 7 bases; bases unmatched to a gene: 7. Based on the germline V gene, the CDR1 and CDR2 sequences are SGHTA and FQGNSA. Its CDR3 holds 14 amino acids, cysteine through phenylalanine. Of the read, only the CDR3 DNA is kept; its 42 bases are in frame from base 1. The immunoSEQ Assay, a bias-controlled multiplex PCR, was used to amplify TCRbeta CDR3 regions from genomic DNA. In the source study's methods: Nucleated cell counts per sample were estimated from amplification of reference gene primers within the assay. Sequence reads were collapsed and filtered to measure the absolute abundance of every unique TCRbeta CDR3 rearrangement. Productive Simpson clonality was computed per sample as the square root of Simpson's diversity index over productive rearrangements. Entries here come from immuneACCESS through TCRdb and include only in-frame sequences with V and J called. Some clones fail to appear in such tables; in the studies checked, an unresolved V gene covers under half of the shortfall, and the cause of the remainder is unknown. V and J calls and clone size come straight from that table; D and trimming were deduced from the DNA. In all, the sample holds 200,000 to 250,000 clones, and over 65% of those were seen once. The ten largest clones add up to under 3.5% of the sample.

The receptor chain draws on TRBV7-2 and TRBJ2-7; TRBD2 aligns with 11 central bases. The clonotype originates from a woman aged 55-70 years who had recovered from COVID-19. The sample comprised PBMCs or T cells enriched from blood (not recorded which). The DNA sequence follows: TGTGCCAGCAGCCTTAGCGGGGGGGCTACGGAGCAGTACTTC. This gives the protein CASSLSGGATEQYF.